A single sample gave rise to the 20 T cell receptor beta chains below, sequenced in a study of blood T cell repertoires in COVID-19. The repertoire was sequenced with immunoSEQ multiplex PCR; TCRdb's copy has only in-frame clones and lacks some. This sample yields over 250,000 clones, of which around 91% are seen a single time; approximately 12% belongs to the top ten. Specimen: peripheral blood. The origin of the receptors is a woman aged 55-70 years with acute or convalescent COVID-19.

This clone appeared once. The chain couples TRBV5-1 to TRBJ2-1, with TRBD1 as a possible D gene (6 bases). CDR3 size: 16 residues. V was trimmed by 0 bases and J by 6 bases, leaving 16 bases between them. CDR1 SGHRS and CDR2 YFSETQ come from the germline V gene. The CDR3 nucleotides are TGCGCCAGCAGCTTGGGGCCGTGGGGGCTGGCCAATGAGCAGTTCTTC. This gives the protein CASSLGPWGLANEQFF.

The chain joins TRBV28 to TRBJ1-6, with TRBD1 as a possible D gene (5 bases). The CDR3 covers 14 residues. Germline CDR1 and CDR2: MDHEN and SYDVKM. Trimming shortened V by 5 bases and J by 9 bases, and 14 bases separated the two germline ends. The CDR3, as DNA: TGTGCCAGCAGTAGAACAATTCAGGGTTCACCCCTCCACTTT. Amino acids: CASSRTIQGSPLHF.

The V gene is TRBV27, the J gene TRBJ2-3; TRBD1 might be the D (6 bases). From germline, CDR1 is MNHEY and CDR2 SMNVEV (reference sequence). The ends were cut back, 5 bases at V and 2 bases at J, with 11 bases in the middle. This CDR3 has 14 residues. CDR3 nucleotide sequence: TGTGCCAGCAGTCCACAGGGTTCCACAGATACGCAGTATTTT. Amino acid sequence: CASSPQGSTDTQYF.

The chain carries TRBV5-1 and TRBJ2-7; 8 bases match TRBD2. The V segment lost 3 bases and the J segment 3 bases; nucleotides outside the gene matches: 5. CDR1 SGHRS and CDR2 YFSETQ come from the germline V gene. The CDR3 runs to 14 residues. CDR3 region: CASSSGTRDYEQYF. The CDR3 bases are TGCGCCAGCAGCTCCGGGACTAGGGACTACGAGCAGTACTTC.

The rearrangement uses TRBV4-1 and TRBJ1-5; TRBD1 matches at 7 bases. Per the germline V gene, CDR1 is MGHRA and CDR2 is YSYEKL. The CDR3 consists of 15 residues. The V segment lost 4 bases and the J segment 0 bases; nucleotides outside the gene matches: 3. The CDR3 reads CASSLGTDSNQPQHF. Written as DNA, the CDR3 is TGCGCCAGCAGCCTTGGGACAGATAGCAATCAGCCCCAGCATTTT.

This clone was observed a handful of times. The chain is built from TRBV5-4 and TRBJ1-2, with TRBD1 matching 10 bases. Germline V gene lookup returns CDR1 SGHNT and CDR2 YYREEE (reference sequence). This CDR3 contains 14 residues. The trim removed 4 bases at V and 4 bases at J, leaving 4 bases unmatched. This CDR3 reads CASSPGQGPYGYTF. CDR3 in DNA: TGTGCCAGCAGCCCGGGACAGGGGCCCTATGGCTACACCTTC. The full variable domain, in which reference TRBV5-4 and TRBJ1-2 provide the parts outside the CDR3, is ETGVTQSPTHLIKTRGQQVTLRCSSQSGHNTVSWYQQALGQGPQFIFQYYREEENGRGNFPPRFSGLQFPNYSSELNVNALELDDSALYLCASSPGQGPYGYTFGSGTRLTVV.

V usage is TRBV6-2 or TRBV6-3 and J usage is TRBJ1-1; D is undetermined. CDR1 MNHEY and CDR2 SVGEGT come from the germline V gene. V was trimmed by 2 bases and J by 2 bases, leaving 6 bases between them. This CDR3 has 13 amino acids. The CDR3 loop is CASSYVSNTEAFF. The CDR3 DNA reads TGTGCCAGCAGTTACGTAAGCAACACTGAAGCTTTCTTT.

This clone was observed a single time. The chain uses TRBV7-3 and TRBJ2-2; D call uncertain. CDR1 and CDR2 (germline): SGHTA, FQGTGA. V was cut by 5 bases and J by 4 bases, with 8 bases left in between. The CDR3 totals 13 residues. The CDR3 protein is CASSPGFTGELFF. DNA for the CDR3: TGTGCCAGCAGCCCCGGGTTCACCGGGGAGCTGTTTTTT.

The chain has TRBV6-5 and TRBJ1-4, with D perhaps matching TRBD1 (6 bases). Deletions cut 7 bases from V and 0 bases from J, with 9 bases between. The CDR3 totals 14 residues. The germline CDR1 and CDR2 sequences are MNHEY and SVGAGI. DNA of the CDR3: TGTGCCAGCAAGGCAGGGGCAACTAATGAAAAACTGTTTTTT. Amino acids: CASKAGATNEKLFF.

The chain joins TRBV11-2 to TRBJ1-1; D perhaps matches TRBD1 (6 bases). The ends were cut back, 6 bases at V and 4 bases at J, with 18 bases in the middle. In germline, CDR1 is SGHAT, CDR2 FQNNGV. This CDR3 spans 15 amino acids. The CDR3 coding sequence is TGTGCCAGCAGACTAATACAGGGCAGGGGCACTGAAGCTTTCTTT. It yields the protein CASRLIQGRGTEAFF.

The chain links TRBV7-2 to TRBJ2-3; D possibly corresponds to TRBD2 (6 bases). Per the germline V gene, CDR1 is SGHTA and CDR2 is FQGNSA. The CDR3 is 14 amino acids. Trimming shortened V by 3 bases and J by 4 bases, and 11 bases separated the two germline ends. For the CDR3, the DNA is TGTGCCAGCAGCTTGGCGGGGTCCCCAGATACGCAGTATTTT. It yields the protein CASSLAGSPDTQYF.

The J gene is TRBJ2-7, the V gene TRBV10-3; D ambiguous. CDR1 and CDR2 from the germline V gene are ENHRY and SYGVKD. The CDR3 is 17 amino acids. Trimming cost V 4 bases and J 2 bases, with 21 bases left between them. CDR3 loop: CAISVISGSGITYEQYF. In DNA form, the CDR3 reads TGTGCCATCAGTGTTATATCAGGCTCAGGAATAACCTACGAGCAGTACTTC.

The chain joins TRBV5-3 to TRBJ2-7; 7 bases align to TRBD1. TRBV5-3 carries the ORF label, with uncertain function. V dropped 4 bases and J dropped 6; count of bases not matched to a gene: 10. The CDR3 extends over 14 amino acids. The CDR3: CARSLTGPGVEQYF. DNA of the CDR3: TGTGCCAGAAGCCTGACAGGGCCCGGGGTCGAGCAGTACTTC.

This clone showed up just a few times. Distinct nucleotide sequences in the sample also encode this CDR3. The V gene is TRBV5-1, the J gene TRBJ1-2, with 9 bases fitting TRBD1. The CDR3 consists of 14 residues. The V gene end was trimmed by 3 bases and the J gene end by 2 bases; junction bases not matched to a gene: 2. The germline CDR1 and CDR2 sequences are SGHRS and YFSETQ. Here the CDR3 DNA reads TGCGCCAGCAGCTCGGGACAGGGCAACTATGGCTACACCTTC. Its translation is CASSSGQGNYGYTF.

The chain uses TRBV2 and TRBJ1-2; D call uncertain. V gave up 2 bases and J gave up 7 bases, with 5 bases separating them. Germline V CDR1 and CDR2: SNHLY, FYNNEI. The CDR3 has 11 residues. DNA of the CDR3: TGTGCCAGCAGTGAACAGCGTGGCTACACCTTC. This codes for CASSEQRGYTF.

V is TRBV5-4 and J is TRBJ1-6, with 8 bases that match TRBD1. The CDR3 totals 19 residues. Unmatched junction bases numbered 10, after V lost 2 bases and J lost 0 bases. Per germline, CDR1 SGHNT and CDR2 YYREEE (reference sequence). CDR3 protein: CASSFGKTGGSSYNSPLHF. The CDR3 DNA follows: TGTGCCAGCAGCTTTGGGAAAACAGGGGGGAGCTCCTATAATTCACCCCTCCACTTT.

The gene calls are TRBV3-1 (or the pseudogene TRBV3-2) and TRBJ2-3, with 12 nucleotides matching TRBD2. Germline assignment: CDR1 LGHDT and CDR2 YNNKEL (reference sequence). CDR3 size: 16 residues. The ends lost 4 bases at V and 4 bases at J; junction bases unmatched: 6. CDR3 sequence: CASSPSLAGGADTQYF. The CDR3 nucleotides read TGTGCCAGCAGCCCAAGTCTAGCGGGAGGGGCAGATACGCAGTATTTT.

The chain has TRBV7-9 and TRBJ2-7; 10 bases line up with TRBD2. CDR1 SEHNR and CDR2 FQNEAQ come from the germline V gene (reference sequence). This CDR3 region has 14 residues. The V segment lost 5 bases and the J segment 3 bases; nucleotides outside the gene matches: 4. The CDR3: CASSLSGGFYEQYF. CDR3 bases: TGTGCCAGCAGCCTTAGCGGGGGGTTCTACGAGCAGTACTTC.

For the CDR3, the DNA is TGTGCCAGCAGCCCCCGGGGAGGATCAAGAGGGGAGCCCCAGCATTTT. Protein sequence: CASSPRGGSRGEPQHF. The chain uses TRBV4-2 and TRBJ1-5; perhaps TRBD1 as D (5 bases). Germline CDR1 LGHNA, CDR2 YNFKEQ. V lost 4 bases, J lost 8 bases, and 21 bases lay in between. The CDR3 sequence is 16 residues long.

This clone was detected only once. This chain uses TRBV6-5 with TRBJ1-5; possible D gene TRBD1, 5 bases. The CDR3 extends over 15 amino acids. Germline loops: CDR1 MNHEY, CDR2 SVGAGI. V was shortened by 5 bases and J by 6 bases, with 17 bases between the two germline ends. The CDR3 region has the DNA TGTGCCAGCAGTCCTGGCAGGGTGGTCGGTCAGCCCCAGCATTTT. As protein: CASSPGRVVGQPQHF.